This TCR beta chain was found in a study of cytomegalovirus exposure and HLA in healthy donors. J lost 0 bases, V lost 4 bases, and 6 bases had no gene match. The CDR3 extends over 16 amino acids. Germline V gene data show CDR1 as MGHDK and CDR2 as SYGVNS. In the PCR, 60 Vbeta and 13 Jbeta primers were used. Clones were sequenced by immunoSEQ multiplex PCR, and TCRdb holds only the in-frame ones, with some missing. The table lists roughly 120,000 clones, 80% of them singletons. The sequencing input was PBMCs. The clonotype comes from an older woman in good health and CMV-seropositive. The chain carries TRBV25-1 and TRBJ2-1, with 7 positions matching TRBD1. CDR3 nucleotides: TGTGCCAGCAGTGGACAGGGACGGGTCTCCTACAATGAGCAGTTCTTC. It encodes CASSGQGRVSYNEQFF.